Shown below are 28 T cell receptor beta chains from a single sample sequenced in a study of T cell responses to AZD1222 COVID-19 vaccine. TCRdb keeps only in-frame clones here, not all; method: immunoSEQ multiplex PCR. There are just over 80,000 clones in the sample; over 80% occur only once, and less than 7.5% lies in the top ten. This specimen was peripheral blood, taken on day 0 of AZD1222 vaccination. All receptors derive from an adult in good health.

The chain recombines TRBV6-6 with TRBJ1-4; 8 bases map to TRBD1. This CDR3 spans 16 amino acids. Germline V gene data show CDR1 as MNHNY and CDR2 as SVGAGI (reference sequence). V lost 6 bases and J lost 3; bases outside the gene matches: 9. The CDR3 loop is CASSKPPGQANEKLFF. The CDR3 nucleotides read TGTGCCAGCAGCAAACCACCGGGACAGGCTAATGAAAAACTGTTTTTT.

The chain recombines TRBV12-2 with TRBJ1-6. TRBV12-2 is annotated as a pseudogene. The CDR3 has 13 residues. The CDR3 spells CASRLSVGSPLHF. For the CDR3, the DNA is TGTGCAAGTCGCTTATCAGTCGGTTCACCCCTCCACTTT.

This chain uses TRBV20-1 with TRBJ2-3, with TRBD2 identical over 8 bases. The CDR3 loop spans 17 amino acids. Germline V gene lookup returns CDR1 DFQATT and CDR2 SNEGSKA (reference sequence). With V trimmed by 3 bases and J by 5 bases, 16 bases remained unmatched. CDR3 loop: CSASSPSGWFLLDTQYF. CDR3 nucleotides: TGCAGTGCTAGTAGCCCTAGCGGGTGGTTTTTGTTAGATACGCAGTATTTT.

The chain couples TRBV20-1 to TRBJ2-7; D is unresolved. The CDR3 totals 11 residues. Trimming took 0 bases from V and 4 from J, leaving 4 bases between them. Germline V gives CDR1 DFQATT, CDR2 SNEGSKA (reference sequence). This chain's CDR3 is CSARDTYEQYF. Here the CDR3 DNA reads TGCAGTGCTAGAGATACATACGAGCAGTACTTC.

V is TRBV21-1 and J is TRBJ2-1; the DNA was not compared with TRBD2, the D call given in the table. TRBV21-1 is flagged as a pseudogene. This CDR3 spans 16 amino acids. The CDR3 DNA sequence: TGTGCCAGCAGCAAAGTTTCTCTAGCGGGGTTGAATGAGCAGTTCTTC. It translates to CASSKVSLAGLNEQFF.

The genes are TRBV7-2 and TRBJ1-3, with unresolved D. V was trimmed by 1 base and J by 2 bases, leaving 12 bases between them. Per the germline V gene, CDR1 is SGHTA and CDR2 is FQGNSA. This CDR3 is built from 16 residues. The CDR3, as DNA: TGTGCCAGCAGCTTAGGGTCGGGTTCGGCTGGAAACACCATATATTTT. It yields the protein CASSLGSGSAGNTIYF.

Written as DNA, the CDR3 is TGTGCCAGCAGCGCCGCTAGCTCCTACGAGCAGTACTTC. Translation gives CASSAASSYEQYF. This sequence joins TRBV5-4 and TRBJ2-7; no firm D call. The CDR3 totals 13 residues. V lost 4 bases, J lost 0 bases, and 8 bases lay in between. In germline, CDR1 is SGHNT, CDR2 YYREEE (reference sequence).

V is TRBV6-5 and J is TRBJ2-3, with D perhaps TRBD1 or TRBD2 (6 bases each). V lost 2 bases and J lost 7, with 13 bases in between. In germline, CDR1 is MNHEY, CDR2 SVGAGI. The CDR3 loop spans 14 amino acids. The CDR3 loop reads CASSYVKGGNTQYF. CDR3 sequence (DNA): TGTGCCAGCAGTTACGTCAAGGGGGGAAATACGCAGTATTTT.

In DNA, the CDR3 is TGTGCCAGTACCCCGCTGGGTGGGGCCTATGGCTACACCTTC. This sequence encodes CASTPLGGAYGYTF. The chain couples TRBV19 to TRBJ1-2; possible D gene TRBD1, 5 bases. The V gene's germline CDR1 is LNHDA and CDR2 SQIVND (reference sequence). Trimming removed 7 bases at V and 4 bases at J, with 16 bases between. The CDR3 loop spans 14 amino acids.

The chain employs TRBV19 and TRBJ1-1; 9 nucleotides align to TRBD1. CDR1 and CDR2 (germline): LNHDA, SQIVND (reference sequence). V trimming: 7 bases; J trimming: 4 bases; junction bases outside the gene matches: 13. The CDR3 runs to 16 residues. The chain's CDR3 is CASTAILGQGSTEAFF. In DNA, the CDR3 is TGTGCCAGTACGGCAATCCTGGGACAGGGTAGCACTGAAGCTTTCTTT.

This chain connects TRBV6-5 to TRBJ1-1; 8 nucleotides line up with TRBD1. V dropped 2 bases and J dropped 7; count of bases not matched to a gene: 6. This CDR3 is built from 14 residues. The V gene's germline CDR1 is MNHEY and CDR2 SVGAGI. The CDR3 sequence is CASSYKRQGIEAFF. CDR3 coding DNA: TGTGCCAGCAGTTACAAGAGACAGGGGATTGAAGCTTTCTTT.

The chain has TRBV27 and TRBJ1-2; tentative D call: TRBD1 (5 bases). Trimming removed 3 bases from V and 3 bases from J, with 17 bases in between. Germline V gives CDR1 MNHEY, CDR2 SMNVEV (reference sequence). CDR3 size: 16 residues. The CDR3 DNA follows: TGTGCCAGCAGTTTTAAGGGGCCTAGCGACCACTATGGCTACACCTTC. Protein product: CASSFKGPSDHYGYTF.

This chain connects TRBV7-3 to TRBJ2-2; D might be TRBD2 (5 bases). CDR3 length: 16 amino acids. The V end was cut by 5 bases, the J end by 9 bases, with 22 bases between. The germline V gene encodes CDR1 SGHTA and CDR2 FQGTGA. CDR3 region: CASSPLMWEYRRELFF. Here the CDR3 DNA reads TGTGCCAGCAGCCCCCTCATGTGGGAGTATAGACGGGAGCTGTTTTTT.

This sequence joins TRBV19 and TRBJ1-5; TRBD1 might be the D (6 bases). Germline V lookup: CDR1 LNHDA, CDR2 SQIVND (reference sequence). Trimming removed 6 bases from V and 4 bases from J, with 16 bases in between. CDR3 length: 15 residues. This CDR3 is CASSLTGSSNQPQHF. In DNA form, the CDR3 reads TGTGCCAGTAGCTTGACAGGCTCTTCTAATCAGCCCCAGCATTTT.

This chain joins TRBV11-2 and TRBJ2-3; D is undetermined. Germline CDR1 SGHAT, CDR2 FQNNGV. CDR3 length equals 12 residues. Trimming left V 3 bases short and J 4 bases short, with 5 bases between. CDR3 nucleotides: TGTGCCAGCAGCTTTAATCCAGATACGCAGTATTTT. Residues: CASSFNPDTQYF.

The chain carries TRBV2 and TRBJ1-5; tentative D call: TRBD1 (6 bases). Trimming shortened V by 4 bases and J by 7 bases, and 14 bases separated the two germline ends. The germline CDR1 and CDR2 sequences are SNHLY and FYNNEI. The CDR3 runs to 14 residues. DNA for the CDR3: TGTGCCAGCAGTGTTGAGGGGGGCCGGCAGCCCCAGCATTTT. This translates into CASSVEGGRQPQHF.

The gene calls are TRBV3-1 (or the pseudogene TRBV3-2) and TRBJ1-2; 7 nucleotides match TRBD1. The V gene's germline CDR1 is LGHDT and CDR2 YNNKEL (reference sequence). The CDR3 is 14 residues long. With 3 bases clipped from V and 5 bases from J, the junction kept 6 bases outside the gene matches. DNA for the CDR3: TGTGCCAGCAGCCAGACAGGGTTAAATTATGGCTACACCTTC. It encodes CASSQTGLNYGYTF.

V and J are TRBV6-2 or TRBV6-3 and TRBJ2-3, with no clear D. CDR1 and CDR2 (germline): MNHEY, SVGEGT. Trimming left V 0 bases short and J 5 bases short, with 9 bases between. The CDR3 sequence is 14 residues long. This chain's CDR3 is CASSYSFSLDTQYF. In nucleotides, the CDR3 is TGTGCCAGCAGTTACTCATTTTCTCTAGATACGCAGTATTTT.

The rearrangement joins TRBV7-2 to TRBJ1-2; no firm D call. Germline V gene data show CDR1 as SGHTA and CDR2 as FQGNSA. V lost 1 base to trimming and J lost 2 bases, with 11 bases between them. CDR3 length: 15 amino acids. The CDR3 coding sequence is TGTGCCAGCAGCTTAGGTTTTACCCTGAACTATGGCTACACCTTC. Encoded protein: CASSLGFTLNYGYTF.

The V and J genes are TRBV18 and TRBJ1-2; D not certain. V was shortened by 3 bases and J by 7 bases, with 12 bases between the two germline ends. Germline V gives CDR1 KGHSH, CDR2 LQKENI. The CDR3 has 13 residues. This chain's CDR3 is CASSPKDKFGYTF. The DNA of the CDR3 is TGTGCCAGCTCACCCAAAGACAAGTTTGGCTACACCTTC. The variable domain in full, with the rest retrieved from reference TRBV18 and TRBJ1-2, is NAGVMQNPRHLVRRRGQEARLRCSPMKGHSHVYWYRQLPEEGLKFMVYLQKENIIDESGMPKERFSAEFPKEGPSILRIQQVVRGDSAAYFCASSPKDKFGYTFGSGTRLTVV.

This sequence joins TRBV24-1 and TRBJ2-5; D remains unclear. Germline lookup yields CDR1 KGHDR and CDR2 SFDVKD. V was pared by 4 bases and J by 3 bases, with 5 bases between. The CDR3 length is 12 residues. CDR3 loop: CATSDSKETQYF. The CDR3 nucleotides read TGTGCCACCAGTGACTCCAAAGAGACCCAGTACTTC.

This chain's CDR3 is CASSPGRMNTEAFF. CDR3 bases: TGTGCCAGCAGCCCTGGCCGCATGAACACTGAAGCTTTCTTT. The chain joins TRBV7-8 to TRBJ1-1, with D uncertain. Between the trimmed V and J ends, which lost 5 bases and 0 bases, there was a span of 10 bases. Germline CDR1 is SGHVS and CDR2 is FQNEAQ. The CDR3 extends over 14 amino acids.

CDR3 amino acids: CASSGQGYNSPLHF. The CDR3 nucleotides are TGTGCCAGCAGCGGCCAGGGCTATAATTCACCCCTCCACTTT. The chain joins TRBV5-5 to TRBJ1-6; tentatively, D is TRBD1 (5 bases). The CDR3 contains 14 residues. Trimming stripped 4 bases from V and 3 bases from J, with 8 bases between. CDR1 and CDR2 from the germline V gene are SGHKS and YYEKEE (reference sequence).

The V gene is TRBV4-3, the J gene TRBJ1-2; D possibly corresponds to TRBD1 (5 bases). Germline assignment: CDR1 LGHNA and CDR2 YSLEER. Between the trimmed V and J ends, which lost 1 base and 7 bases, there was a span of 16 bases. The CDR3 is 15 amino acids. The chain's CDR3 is CASSQAAQGGAGYTF. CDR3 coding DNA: TGCGCCAGCAGCCAAGCTGCGCAGGGAGGCGCTGGCTACACCTTC.

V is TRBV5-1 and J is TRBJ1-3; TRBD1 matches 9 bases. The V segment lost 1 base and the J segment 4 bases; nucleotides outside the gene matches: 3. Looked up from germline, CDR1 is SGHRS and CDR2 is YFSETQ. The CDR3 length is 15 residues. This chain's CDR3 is CASSLQTGGGNTIYF. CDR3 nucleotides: TGCGCCAGCAGCTTGCAGACAGGGGGAGGAAACACCATATATTTT.

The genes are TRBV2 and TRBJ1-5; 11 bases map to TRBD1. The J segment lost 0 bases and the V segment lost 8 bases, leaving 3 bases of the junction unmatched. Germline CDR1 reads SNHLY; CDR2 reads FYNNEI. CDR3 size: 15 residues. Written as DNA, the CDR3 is TGTGCCAGCGGGACAGGGGGATATAGCAATCAGCCCCAGCATTTT. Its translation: CASGTGGYSNQPQHF.

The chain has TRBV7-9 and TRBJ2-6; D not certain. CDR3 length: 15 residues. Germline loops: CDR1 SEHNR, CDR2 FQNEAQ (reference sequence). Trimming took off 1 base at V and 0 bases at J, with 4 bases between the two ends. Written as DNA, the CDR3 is TGTGCCAGCAGCTTAGGGATCTCTGGGGCCAACGTCCTGACTTTC. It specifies CASSLGISGANVLTF.

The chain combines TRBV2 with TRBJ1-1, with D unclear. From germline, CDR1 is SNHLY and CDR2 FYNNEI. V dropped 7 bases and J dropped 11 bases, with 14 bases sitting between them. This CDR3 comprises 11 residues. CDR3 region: CASKWEGPAFF. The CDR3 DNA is TGTGCCAGCAAGTGGGAGGGTCCGGCTTTCTTT.